This is a list of T cell receptor beta chains from one sample in a study of T cell changes during pregnancy in multiple sclerosis. Clones were sequenced by immunoSEQ multiplex PCR, and TCRdb holds only the in-frame ones, with some missing. The sample yields approximately 69,000 clones, roughly 90% seen once. Here the sequenced sample was CD4+ T cells from peripheral blood mononuclear cells, taken in the third trimester of pregnancy. These TCRs come from a female donor in good health, enrolled as a control in a pregnancy study. The CDR3 runs from the conserved cysteine through the conserved F or W. D genes are given only for firm matches. The size field is filled for only some rows; it gives once, few, many or a size class.

V,J,D,size,CDR3,DNA
TRBV4-2,TRBJ2-7,NA,NA,CASSQDAASVRSYEQYF,TGTGCCAGCAGCCAAGATGCAGCTAGCGTAAGGTCCTACGAGCAGTACTTC
TRBV19,TRBJ2-7,NA,NA,CASSIGDNPAYEQYF,TGTGCCAGTAGTATAGGCGACAATCCCGCCTACGAGCAGTACTTC
TRBV30,TRBJ1-1,TRBD1,NA,CAWSPNPTGVTEAFF,TGTGCCTGGAGTCCCAACCCGACAGGGGTGACTGAAGCTTTCTTT
TRBV7-9,TRBJ2-6,TRBD1,once,CASSLQGAGANVLTF,TGTGCCAGCAGCCTTCAGGGGGCAGGGGCCAACGTCCTGACTTTC
TRBV4-1,TRBJ1-5,NA,NA,CASSQGWGDGQPQHF,TGCGCCAGCAGCCAAGGGTGGGGGGACGGGCAGCCCCAGCATTTT
TRBV19,TRBJ1-3,NA,NA,CASKGEASGNTIYF,TGTGCCAGTAAGGGGGAAGCCTCTGGAAACACCATATATTTT
TRBV7-9,TRBJ2-7,NA,NA,CASSLTPGRDEQYF,TGTGCCAGCAGCTTAACCCCCGGTCGTGACGAGCAGTACTTC
TRBV19,TRBJ1-2,NA,once,CASHQTGGGYGYTF,TGTGCCAGTCATCAGACGGGGGGCGGGTATGGCTACACCTTC
TRBV27,TRBJ1-6,TRBD1,few,CASSTRTGGRSPLHF,TGTGCCAGCAGTACCCGGACAGGGGGCAGATCACCCCTCCACTTT
TRBV25-1,TRBJ2-1,TRBD2,NA,CASSEGPASGGYNEQFF,TGTGCCAGCAGTGAAGGCCCGGCTAGCGGGGGATACAATGAGCAGTTCTTC
TRBV19,TRBJ1-6,TRBD1,once,CASSRTGGRSYNSPLHF,TGTGCCAGTAGTCGGACAGGGGGTCGCTCCTATAATTCACCCCTCCACTTT
TRBV5-1,TRBJ2-2,TRBD1,NA,CASRDRGDDTGELFF,TGCGCCAGCAGGGACAGGGGGGACGACACCGGGGAGCTGTTTTTT
TRBV6-5,TRBJ2-7,TRBD1,once,CASSRGQKNYEQYF,TGTGCCAGCAGTCGGGGACAGAAAAACTACGAGCAGTACTTC
TRBV6-5,TRBJ1-2,TRBD1,NA,CASSTRQGRGYTF,TGTGCCAGCAGTACCCGACAGGGTCGGGGCTACACCTTC
TRBV6-5,TRBJ2-3,NA,NA,CASSGTPRFSGTQYF,TGTGCCAGCAGTGGAACCCCTCGATTCTCGGGTACGCAGTATTTT
TRBV5-6,TRBJ1-2,NA,NA,CASSSGANYGYTF,TGTGCCAGCAGCTCGGGTGCGAACTATGGCTACACCTTC
TRBV9,TRBJ2-3,NA,NA,CASSVEGGGDTQYF,TGTGCCAGCAGCGTAGAAGGGGGGGGTGATACGCAGTATTTT
TRBV9,TRBJ1-1,NA,NA,CASSTAMNTEAFF,TGTGCCAGCAGCACAGCCATGAACACTGAAGCTTTCTTT
TRBV19,TRBJ2-1,TRBD2,once,CASSIEQAGGHEQFF,TGTGCCAGTAGTATAGAACAAGCGGGGGGTCATGAGCAGTTCTTC
TRBV4-3,TRBJ2-1,NA,NA,CASSQAGGVIYEQFF,TGCGCCAGCAGCCAAGCAGGAGGGGTTATCTATGAGCAGTTCTTC
TRBV11-3,TRBJ2-2,NA,once,CASSLERWGTNTGELFF,TGTGCCAGCAGCTTAGAACGGTGGGGCACGAACACCGGGGAGCTGTTTTTT
TRBV5-1,TRBJ2-3,NA,NA,CASSYLTTSGGTDTQYF,TGCGCCAGCAGCTACCTAACCACCTCCGGGGGCACAGATACGCAGTATTTT
TRBV18,TRBJ1-3,TRBD1,NA,CASSPDRGGNTIYF,TGTGCCAGCTCACCAGACAGGGGAGGAAACACCATATATTTT
TRBV6-1,TRBJ2-1,NA,NA,CASSVQQEPHNEQFF,TGTGCCAGCAGTGTTCAACAGGAGCCCCACAATGAGCAGTTCTTC
TRBV5-1,TRBJ1-1,NA,few,CASSLGLGTEAFF,TGCGCCAGCAGCTTGGGGCTTGGCACTGAAGCTTTCTTT
TRBV18,TRBJ2-2,NA,NA,CASSPTVRDNTGELFF,TGTGCCAGCTCACCAACAGTCAGAGATAACACCGGGGAGCTGTTTTTT
TRBV9,TRBJ1-1,TRBD1,NA,CASSFGTDTEAFF,TGTGCCAGCAGCTTCGGGACAGACACTGAAGCTTTCTTT
TRBV7-8,TRBJ2-7,NA,NA,CASSLLRPSGSYEQYF,TGTGCCAGCAGCTTATTGAGACCCTCGGGTTCCTACGAGCAGTACTTC